This T cell receptor beta chain was observed in a study of identical twins. Notes on the study in general: There was more out-of-frame TCR alpha sharing in monozygotic twins than models estimated. Findings came from cross-sectional statistics, without long-term follow-up of donors.

A template switching step contributed a universal primer site, while unique molecular identifiers were present in the cDNA. Each CDR3 protein is one row after TCRdb ran MiXCR on the 5' RACE reads. The repertoire consists of about 530,000 distinct CDR3 sequences, with 15% occurring once and the leading ten covering roughly 0.44%. A remark on this clonotype: What it binds is not known.

This CDR3 region has 14 residues. The germline V and J ends were trimmed by 6 bases and 3 bases, with 12 bases remaining between them. In addition, the sample was reused for a study of yellow fever vaccine responses in identical twins.

The source is a woman between 18 and 29 years old in good health. Source material: CD4+ T cells sorted from blood. This chain connects TRBV12-3 or TRBV12-4 to TRBJ1-5; D may be TRBD1 (5 bases). The CDR3 DNA sequence: TGTGCCAGCAGGCTTGGACACTCCAATCAGCCCCAGCATTTT. This sequence encodes CASRLGHSNQPQHF.